This T cell receptor (beta chain) is drawn from a study of CD8 T cells in ankylosing spondylitis. General study findings and limits: Within matched ankylosing spondylitis synovial fluid, disease-linked clones were reportedly significantly enriched. A TCR beta motif made of fewer than 10 highly homologous variants seemed typical of ankylosing spondylitis blood. A subset of motif variants has previously been described in the synovial fluid and blood of reactive arthritis.

CDR3 length: 14 amino acids. CDR1 and CDR2 (germline): LNHNV, YYDKDF (reference sequence). Trimming cost V 0 bases and J 6 bases, with 12 bases left between them. Quantitative barcoded 5'-RACE was used to prepare TCR beta libraries. TCRdb called the 5' RACE reads again in MiXCR, with one record for every CDR3 protein. The sample yields approximately 150,000 distinct CDR3 sequences, 9.8% seen once. On this clonotype itself: What it binds is not known.

The sequence derives from a female donor with ankylosing spondylitis or in good health (not recorded which). Input material: blood, either unsorted or a sorted T cell fraction (not recorded which). The V call is TRBV15, the J call TRBJ2-7; possibly TRBD2 for D (6 bases). CDR3 loop: CATSRERRRAEQYF. CDR3 sequence (DNA): TGTGCCACCAGCAGAGAAAGGCGGAGGGCCGAGCAGTACTTC.